This T cell receptor (beta chain) was observed in a study of lymphopenia after photon versus proton radiotherapy. TCRdb keeps only in-frame clones here, not all; method: immunoSEQ multiplex PCR. Of roughly 41,000 clones in the sample, about 85% were seen once. Findings and caveats of the study: Proton therapy kept repertoires fairly stable, unlike photons, which gained effector/memory cells.

As concerns this clone: What it binds is unknown.

The ends were cut back, 1 base at V and 3 bases at J, with 13 bases in the middle. CDR3 size: 15 residues. Germline CDR1 reads SGHRS; CDR2 reads YFSETQ. This chain joins TRBV5-1 and TRBJ1-1, with D perhaps matching TRBD1 (5 bases). Source: peripheral blood, taken from a patient treated with photon-based radiotherapy. The TCR sequence derives from a man aged 50 or older with gastric cancer. CDR3 protein: CASSLRVGGDTEAFF. The CDR3 nucleotides read TGCGCCAGCAGCTTGAGGGTGGGAGGGGACACTGAAGCTTTCTTT.